These 27 T cell receptor beta chains were sequenced from one sample in a study of PD-1 blockade in classical Hodgkin lymphoma. Here immunoSEQ multiplex PCR was the method, and the copy in TCRdb shows in-frame clones only, minus some. This table has tens of thousands of clones, over 70% appearing once. Brentuximab vedotin exposure varied among the patients, all of whom had relapsed after autologous stem cell transplantation. This sample comprised peripheral blood mononuclear cells (PBMCs), obtained before the second cycle of nivolumab. The receptors shown here come from a human donor with classical Hodgkin lymphoma.

A few counts support this clone. The CDR3 DNA is TGTGCCAGCAGCTTAGCCGAGGGGGGGATCACAGATACGCAGTATTTT. This gives the protein CASSLAEGGITDTQYF. The rearrangement joins TRBV7-6 to TRBJ2-3; TRBD2 might be the D (7 bases). This CDR3 spans 16 amino acids. From germline, CDR1 is SGHVS and CDR2 FNYEAQ. Trimming took 0 bases from V and 2 from J, leaving 12 bases between them.

The rearrangement joins TRBV7-9 to TRBJ1-4; 8 bases agree with TRBD1. Germline assignment: CDR1 SEHNR and CDR2 FQNEAQ (reference sequence). Trimming removed 0 bases from V and 8 bases from J; junction bases left unmatched: 8. This CDR3 spans 16 amino acids. In DNA, the CDR3 is TGTGCCAGCAGCTTAGCGCGTTGGACAGGGTTGGAAAAACTGTTTTTT. It codes for CASSLARWTGLEKLFF. The complete variable domain, with remaining parts taken from reference TRBV7-9 and TRBJ1-4, reads DTGVSQNPRHKITKRGQNVTFRCDPISEHNRLYWYRQTLGQGPEFLTYFQNEAQLEKSRLLSDRFSAERPKGSFSTLEIQRTEQGDSAMYLCASSLARWTGLEKLFFGSGTQLSVL.

This rearrangement joins TRBV28 to TRBJ1-5; perhaps TRBD1 as D (6 bases). Germline loops: CDR1 MDHEN, CDR2 SYDVKM. CDR3 size: 17 residues. V lost 6 bases and J lost 0, with 18 bases in between. In nucleotides, the CDR3 is TGTGCCAGCAGACGGAACCGGGACAACTATAGCAATCAGCCCCAGCATTTT. It translates to CASRRNRDNYSNQPQHF.

This clone was seen only a few times. V is TRBV5-1 and J is TRBJ2-2; TRBD1 matches 8 bases. With V trimmed by 4 bases and J by 1 base, 6 bases remained unmatched. The germline V gene has CDR1 SGHRS and CDR2 YFSETQ. This CDR3 comprises 16 residues. CDR3 loop: CASSQNGQGNTGELFF. The CDR3, as DNA: TGCGCCAGCAGCCAGAACGGACAGGGGAACACCGGGGAGCTGTTTTTT.

This chain links TRBV7-9 with TRBJ2-7; TRBD2 matches 13 bases. CDR1 and CDR2 from the germline V gene are SEHNR and FQNEAQ (reference sequence). Trimming cost V 4 bases and J 6 bases; bases outside gene matches: 6. This CDR3 is 15 amino acids long. DNA of the CDR3: TGTGCCAGCAGCTCATGGACTAGCGGGAGTCCCGAGCAGTACTTC. Amino acid sequence: CASSSWTSGSPEQYF.

This clone was picked up a small number of times. This rearrangement joins TRBV30 to TRBJ2-3, with 11 nucleotides matching TRBD1. The V segment lost 5 bases and the J segment 3 bases; nucleotides outside the gene matches: 4. From germline, CDR1 is GTSNPN and CDR2 SVGIG (reference sequence). This CDR3 has 14 amino acids. The DNA of the CDR3 is TGTGCCTGGGGACAGGGGGCATTAACAGATACGCAGTATTTT. Translation: CAWGQGALTDTQYF. Full variable domain (remainder filled in from reference TRBV30 and TRBJ2-3): SQTIHQWPATLVQPVGSPLSLECTVEGTSNPNLYWYRQAAGRGLQLLFYSVGIGQISSEVPQNLSASRPQDRQFILSSKKLLLSDSGFYLCAWGQGALTDTQYFGPGTRLTVL.

This sequence joins TRBV5-1 and TRBJ2-7; TRBD1 matches at 8 bases. There are 14 residues in the CDR3. V trimming: 4 bases; J trimming: 0 bases; junction bases outside the gene matches: 3. The germline gives CDR1 SGHRS, CDR2 YFSETQ. The CDR3 DNA is TGCGCCAGCAGCACAGGGGGATCCTCCTACGAGCAGTACTTC. It encodes CASSTGGSSYEQYF.

V gene TRBV30 combines with J gene TRBJ1-2, with TRBD1 matching 8 bases. Germline V gene data show CDR1 as GTSNPN and CDR2 as SVGIG (reference sequence). The CDR3 loop spans 14 amino acids. V was pared by 8 bases and J by 5 bases, with 13 bases of the junction left unmatched. The CDR3 region has the DNA TGTGCCCTAGACCCGACAGGGGTGGAGTATGGCTACACCTTC. The encoded protein is CALDPTGVEYGYTF.

The chain employs TRBV7-2 and TRBJ1-1; D unresolved. CDR3 length equals 13 residues. Between the trimmed V and J ends, which lost 1 base and 5 bases, there was a span of 8 bases. Germline V gene sequence: CDR1 SGHTA, CDR2 FQGNSA. In nucleotides, the CDR3 is TGTGCCAGCAGCTTAGTCGCAGGAACTGAAGCTTTCTTT. This codes for CASSLVAGTEAFF.

This clone was seen once. The rearrangement joins TRBV6-1 to TRBJ2-7; D is uncertain. Germline V gene data show CDR1 as MNHNS and CDR2 as SASEGT. This CDR3 contains 14 residues. Between the trimmed V and J ends, which lost 3 bases and 3 bases, there was a span of 12 bases. The CDR3 DNA follows: TGTGCCAGCAGTGAGACGGTCCTTTTCTACGAGCAGTACTTC. Amino acid sequence: CASSETVLFYEQYF.

The chain employs TRBV14 and TRBJ1-1; 9 bases agree with TRBD1. CDR1 is SGHDN and CDR2 is FVKESK in the germline V gene. This CDR3 contains 18 residues. V lost 5 bases to trimming and J lost 0 bases; unmatched junction nucleotides: 13. The CDR3 spells CASSLLDRGNSLNTEAFF. CDR3 DNA: TGTGCCAGCAGCTTACTCGACAGGGGGAATTCCTTGAACACTGAAGCTTTCTTT.

The chain has TRBV29-1 and TRBJ2-7; the D call may be TRBD1 or TRBD2 (5 bases each). Trimming removed 6 bases from V and 5 bases from J, with 14 bases in between. CDR1 and CDR2 (germline): SQVTM, ANQGSEA. This CDR3 region has 12 residues. In DNA form, the CDR3 reads TGCAGCGTGCAGAGGGGTAGTCACGAGCAGTACTTC. This codes for CSVQRGSHEQYF.

This rearrangement joins TRBV28 to TRBJ2-7; no firm D call. CDR3 length equals 13 residues. Per the germline V gene, CDR1 is MDHEN and CDR2 is SYDVKM. Trimming left V 3 bases short and J 5 bases short, with 11 bases between. CDR3 sequence reads: CASSFGFRDEQYF. The CDR3 region has the DNA TGTGCCAGCAGTTTTGGGTTCAGAGACGAGCAGTACTTC. The full variable domain, its missing parts supplied by reference TRBV28 and TRBJ2-7, is DVKVTQSSRYLVKRTGEKVFLECVQDMDHENMFWYRQDPGLGLRLIYFSYDVKMKEKGDIPEGYSVSREKKERFSLILESASTNQTSMYLCASSFGFRDEQYFGPGTRLTVT.

The chain uses TRBV29-1 and TRBJ1-5; D remains ambiguous. V was pared by 4 bases and J by 2 bases, with 18 bases between. This CDR3 has 16 residues. Per germline, CDR1 SQVTM and CDR2 ANQGSEA. CDR3 protein: CSVGGSAAEGNQPQHF. The CDR3, as DNA: TGCAGCGTTGGTGGCTCCGCGGCAGAGGGCAATCAGCCCCAGCATTTT.

The V gene is TRBV7-9, the J gene TRBJ1-5; tentative D call: TRBD1 (5 bases). Between the trimmed V and J ends, which lost 4 bases and 5 bases, there was a span of 15 bases. The CDR3 sequence is 15 residues long. The germline V gene encodes CDR1 SEHNR and CDR2 FQNEAQ (reference sequence). CDR3 amino acids: CASSSTGRDHQPQHF. CDR3 bases: TGTGCCAGCAGCTCCACGGGCAGGGACCATCAGCCCCAGCATTTT.

The rearrangement uses TRBV4-1 and TRBJ2-7; weak D call: TRBD1 (5 bases). The CDR3 runs to 15 residues. V was pared by 0 bases and J by 2 bases, with 11 bases between. CDR1 MGHRA and CDR2 YSYEKL come from the germline V gene. The CDR3 coding sequence is TGCGCCAGCAGCCAAGATCTGGACACTACCTACGAGCAGTACTTC. Translating gives CASSQDLDTTYEQYF.

In its sample, this clone was seen a few times. The J gene is TRBJ2-5, the V gene TRBV6-1, with D possibly being TRBD2 (7 bases). Per germline, CDR1 MNHNS and CDR2 SASEGT. The V gene lost 3 bases and the J gene lost 4 bases, with 18 bases spanning the gap. CDR3 length: 16 amino acids. In DNA, the CDR3 is TGTGCCAGCAGTGATTGGGGGAGGGGGGGCGGAGAGACCCAGTACTTC. The encoded protein is CASSDWGRGGGETQYF.

The chain combines TRBV6-6 with TRBJ2-7; D not certain. Germline assignment: CDR1 MNHNY and CDR2 SVGAGI (reference sequence). CDR3 length equals 14 residues. Trimming pared 6 bases from V and 0 bases from J, leaving 12 bases between. CDR3 amino acids: CASSSDLSSYEQYF. DNA for the CDR3: TGTGCCAGCAGCTCCGACTTGAGCTCCTACGAGCAGTACTTC.

This clone occurred once. The V gene is TRBV5-1, the J gene TRBJ2-5; TRBD1 agrees at 12 bases. V gave up 0 bases and J gave up 4 bases; unmatched junction bases: 10. CDR1 and CDR2 (germline): SGHRS, YFSETQ. The CDR3 loop spans 18 amino acids. CDR3 bases: TGCGCCAGCAGCTTGGCCCCCGGGACAGGGGGCAGCGGAGAGACCCAGTACTTC. This gives the protein CASSLAPGTGGSGETQYF.

This chain joins TRBV7-9 and TRBJ1-2; no reliable D call. The CDR3 is made up of 12 amino acids. Per germline, CDR1 SEHNR and CDR2 FQNEAQ (reference sequence). Trimming took 2 bases from V and 8 from J, leaving 9 bases between them. CDR3 sequence reads: CASSLKGNGYTF. In DNA, the CDR3 is TGTGCCAGCAGCTTAAAAGGGAACGGCTACACCTTC.

V gene TRBV5-5 combines with J gene TRBJ2-3; TRBD1 matches 9 bases. CDR1 is SGHKS, CDR2 YYEKEE, per germline (reference sequence). CDR3 length: 13 amino acids. J was trimmed by 4 bases and V by 4 bases; bases with no gene match: 1. CDR3 amino acids: CASSRQGADTQYF. CDR3 DNA: TGTGCCAGCAGCCGACAGGGGGCAGATACGCAGTATTTT.

The V call is TRBV7-2, the J call TRBJ1-5, with D tentatively TRBD1 (6 bases). V shed 5 bases and J shed 7 bases, with 15 bases lying between them. Germline loops: CDR1 SGHTA, CDR2 FQGNSA. The CDR3 sequence is 14 residues long. The CDR3 is CASSGQGGSQPQHF. CDR3 DNA sequence: TGTGCCAGCAGCGGGCAAGGGGGTTCCCAGCCCCAGCATTTT.

The chain is built from TRBV6-6 and TRBJ1-1, with D hard to call. Germline loops: CDR1 MNHNY, CDR2 SVGAGI (reference sequence). This CDR3 comprises 16 residues. Deletions cut 0 bases from V and 1 base from J, with 12 bases between. CDR3 protein: CASSYSYSQKNTEAFF. CDR3 nucleotides: TGTGCCAGCAGTTACTCTTACTCACAGAAGAACACTGAAGCTTTCTTT.

The rearrangement uses TRBV7-9 and TRBJ1-3, with unresolved D. Between the trimmed V and J ends, which lost 3 bases and 1 base, there was a span of 4 bases. The CDR3 runs 13 residues. Germline loops: CDR1 SEHNR, CDR2 FQNEAQ (reference sequence). Here the CDR3 reads CASSLLSGNTIYF. The CDR3 DNA follows: TGTGCCAGCAGCTTGTTATCTGGAAACACCATATATTTT.

This clone showed up just a few times. The V gene is TRBV5-1, the J gene TRBJ2-3; 12 positions agree with TRBD2. In germline, CDR1 is SGHRS, CDR2 YFSETQ. The CDR3 extends over 16 amino acids. The V gene end was trimmed by 1 base and the J gene end by 3 bases; junction bases not matched to a gene: 3. The CDR3 DNA reads TGCGCCAGCAGCTTGACTAGCGGGAGGATGACAGATACGCAGTATTTT. Translating it yields CASSLTSGRMTDTQYF.

This clone has just one count. The chain recombines TRBV4-3 with TRBJ2-6, with 15 bases aligning to TRBD2. Per the germline V gene, CDR1 is LGHNA and CDR2 is YSLEER. The CDR3 contains 21 residues. Germline trimming cut 4 bases from V and 0 bases from J; bases unmatched to any gene: 10. The CDR3 loop is CASSRNPGLAGGGSGANVLTF. The CDR3 nucleotides are TGCGCCAGCAGCCGAAATCCGGGACTAGCGGGGGGAGGCTCTGGGGCCAACGTCCTGACTTTC.

J is TRBJ2-5 and V is TRBV14; perhaps TRBD2 as D (5 bases). Trimming stripped 0 bases from V and 7 bases from J, with 15 bases between. This CDR3 is 15 amino acids long. Germline V gene sequence: CDR1 SGHDN, CDR2 FVKESK. The CDR3 loop is CASSQDRGALGTQYF. DNA for the CDR3: TGTGCCAGCAGCCAAGATCGGGGAGCTCTAGGGACCCAGTACTTC.